Below, 21 T cell receptor beta chains from the same sample are listed, as sequenced in a study of blood T cell repertoires in COVID-19 (dated by TCRdb to the early 2020s). Libraries were constructed by the immunoSEQ multiplex PCR assay. Here the immuneACCESS table is served through TCRdb, limited to in-frame sequences with V and J called. Missing clones are a known gap in these copies; in checked studies unresolved V genes cover under half, and the rest lacks a known reason. The sample table records about 60,000 clones; 82% of these occur just once. The ten top clones hold 35% to 45% of the sample. The sample comprised peripheral blood. These receptors were collected from a human donor in a cohort sampled during active COVID-19.

This chain links TRBV6-2 or TRBV6-3 with TRBJ2-2, with TRBD1 as a possible D gene (6 bases). Trimming left V 4 bases short and J 4 bases short, with 16 bases between. This CDR3 has 16 amino acids. Germline V CDR1 and CDR2: MNHEY, SVGEGT. CDR3 sequence reads: CASSSHLQGVTGELFF. The CDR3 DNA reads as TGTGCCAGCAGTTCCCATTTACAGGGCGTCACCGGGGAGCTGTTTTTT.

The chain carries TRBV21-1 and TRBJ2-2; TRBD1 reflects the table's D call only, with no check against the DNA. TRBV21-1 is deemed a pseudogene. The CDR3 has 15 amino acids. Here the CDR3 DNA reads TGTGCCAGCAGCAAAGGGGGCCCAAACACCGGGGAGCTGTTTTTT. This gives the protein CASSKGGPNTGELFF.

Turning to this clone: A junction end diverges from the germline sequence, so it may reflect a read error. The rearrangement joins TRBV28 to TRBJ2-3; D might be TRBD1 (8 bases). Germline CDR1 and CDR2: MDHEN and SYDVKM. The CDR3 runs 15 residues. The CDR3: CASSTGGGGTDTQYF. In DNA form, the CDR3 reads TGTGCCAGCAGCACAGGGGGGGGCGGCACGGATACGCAGTATTTT.

Here the CDR3 DNA reads TGTGCCAGCAGCTCGTACCGGACAGGGGGCGTTACCGGGGAGCTGTTTTTT. Its protein is CASSSYRTGGVTGELFF. This rearrangement joins TRBV7-9 to TRBJ2-2; 11 bases are a match to TRBD1. CDR3 length equals 17 residues. Germline V CDR1 and CDR2: SEHNR, FQNEAQ (reference sequence). V gave up 4 bases and J gave up 5 bases; unmatched junction bases: 9.

J is TRBJ1-6 and V is TRBV18; 11 bases match TRBD1. Losses at the gene ends were 1 base for V and 8 bases for J; bases not matched to a gene: 7. This CDR3 has 17 residues. Germline CDR1 KGHSH, CDR2 LQKENI. The CDR3 sequence: CASSPLSPGQGDSPLHF. The CDR3 nucleotides read TGTGCCAGCTCACCACTTTCCCCGGGACAGGGGGATTCACCCCTCCACTTT.

The CDR3 DNA is TGCGCCAGCAGCCAAGATATGAGGGTCGCAGATACGCAGTATTTT. Its translation is CASSQDMRVADTQYF. The chain combines TRBV4-3 with TRBJ2-3; a possible D gene is TRBD2 (5 bases). Trimming took 0 bases from V and 4 from J, leaving 11 bases between them. Per germline, CDR1 LGHNA and CDR2 YSLEER. This CDR3 is 15 amino acids long.

The chain is built from TRBV3-1 (or the pseudogene TRBV3-2) and TRBJ2-7; TRBD1 aligns across 9 bases. This CDR3 is 16 amino acids long. Germline lookup yields CDR1 LGHDT and CDR2 YNNKEL (reference sequence). The junction had 11 bases not matched to a gene; V was cut back by 5 bases and J by 3 bases. CDR3 region: CASSKNRATGGYEQYF. The CDR3 nucleotides are TGTGCCAGCAGCAAAAACAGGGCGACAGGGGGCTACGAGCAGTACTTC.

The J gene is TRBJ1-1, the V gene TRBV2; unclear D gene. The CDR3 spans 15 residues. CDR1 and CDR2 (germline): SNHLY, FYNNEI. The V gene lost 6 bases and the J gene lost 1 base, with 15 bases spanning the gap. CDR3 in DNA: TGTGCCAGCAGGTCCGTCTCGTCCAGGAACACTGAAGCTTTCTTT. Protein sequence: CASRSVSSRNTEAFF.

The rearrangement links TRBV7-8 to TRBJ2-5; the match to TRBD2 covers 7 bases. Trimming removed 5 bases from V and 5 bases from J; junction bases left unmatched: 8. The CDR3 covers 14 residues. In germline, CDR1 is SGHVS, CDR2 FQNEAQ. This CDR3 is CASSPTWREETQYF. In nucleotides, the CDR3 is TGTGCCAGCAGCCCGACCTGGCGGGAGGAGACCCAGTACTTC.

The V and J genes are TRBV6-6 and TRBJ2-7; possible D gene TRBD2, 6 bases. CDR1 is MNHNY and CDR2 is SVGAGI in the germline V gene (reference sequence). The V end was cut by 7 bases, the J end by 2 bases, with 15 bases between. This CDR3 is built from 14 residues. In nucleotides, the CDR3 is TGTGCCAGCACCTCGGTGGGGGGAGCCTACGAGCAGTACTTC. This sequence encodes CASTSVGGAYEQYF.

This clone was seen once. The rearrangement uses TRBV15 and TRBJ1-2, with D maybe TRBD1 (6 bases). Trimming removed 5 bases at V and 8 bases at J, with 24 bases between. The CDR3 totals 16 residues. The germline V gene encodes CDR1 LNHNV and CDR2 YYDKDF (reference sequence). In DNA form, the CDR3 reads TGTGCCACCAGCTTAACCTTTCGGGGGGGCGCGTTAGGCTACACCTTC. Protein sequence: CATSLTFRGGALGYTF.

The J gene is TRBJ1-2, the V gene TRBV5-4; D is perhaps TRBD1 (6 bases). Germline values: CDR1 SGHNT, CDR2 YYREEE (reference sequence). Trimming stripped 0 bases from V and 3 bases from J, with 21 bases between. CDR3 size: 18 residues. The CDR3 here is CASSLVVGQSESDYGYTF. In nucleotides, the CDR3 is TGTGCCAGCAGCTTGGTCGTTGGACAGTCCGAATCCGACTATGGCTACACCTTC.

V usage is TRBV7-9 and J usage is TRBJ2-1, with D perhaps matching TRBD1 (6 bases). The CDR3 runs 15 residues. Trimming stripped 6 bases from V and 2 bases from J, with 14 bases between. In germline, CDR1 is SEHNR, CDR2 FQNEAQ (reference sequence). The chain's CDR3 is CASRYRVGAYNEQFF. CDR3 in DNA: TGTGCCAGCAGATACAGGGTAGGGGCCTACAATGAGCAGTTCTTC.

The chain recombines TRBV10-3 with TRBJ1-1; no firm D call. Germline CDR1 reads ENHRY; CDR2 reads SYGVKD. The CDR3 has 12 amino acids. V shed 2 bases and J shed 4 bases, with 5 bases lying between them. For the CDR3, the DNA is TGTGCCATCAGTGAGCGGAGCACTGAAGCTTTCTTT. It is translated as CAISERSTEAFF.

The V gene is TRBV18, the J gene TRBJ1-2; 7 nucleotides agree with TRBD1. Germline V CDR1 and CDR2: KGHSH, LQKENI. The CDR3 contains 15 residues. J gave up 3 bases and V 3 bases, and 7 bases lay outside the gene matches. The CDR3, as DNA: TGTGCCAGCTCACCTACAGGGGAAGATTACTATGGCTACACCTTC. Protein sequence: CASSPTGEDYYGYTF. Complete variable domain (other parts from reference TRBV18 and TRBJ1-2): NAGVMQNPRHLVRRRGQEARLRCSPMKGHSHVYWYRQLPEEGLKFMVYLQKENIIDESGMPKERFSAEFPKEGPSILRIQQVVRGDSAAYFCASSPTGEDYYGYTFGSGTRLTVV.

The gene calls are TRBV28 and TRBJ1-5; no clear D. The ends were cut back, 11 bases at V and 1 base at J, with 9 bases in the middle. Germline V gene sequence: CDR1 MDHEN, CDR2 SYDVKM. The CDR3 runs to 12 residues. The CDR3 is CASKPSNQPQHF. The CDR3 nucleotides are TGTGCCTCCAAGCCGAGCAATCAGCCCCAGCATTTT.

This clone was seen a handful of times. CDR3 residues: CASSHRQGMNTEAFF. Here the CDR3 DNA reads TGTGCCAGCAGCCATAGACAGGGAATGAACACTGAAGCTTTCTTT. V gene TRBV11-1 combines with J gene TRBJ1-1; TRBD1 matches 7 bases. Germline CDR1 is SGHAT and CDR2 is FQDESV (reference sequence). J gave up 0 bases and V 5 bases, and 6 bases lay outside the gene matches. The length of the CDR3 is 15 residues.

This chain connects TRBV18 to TRBJ2-3; TRBD2 aligns across 11 bases. Germline-derived CDR1 and CDR2 are KGHSH and LQKENI. Unmatched junction bases numbered 6, after V lost 3 bases and J lost 1 base. The CDR3 runs 17 residues. The CDR3 reads CASSPLPLAGGTDTQYF. CDR3 in DNA: TGTGCCAGCTCACCTCTCCCACTAGCGGGGGGCACAGATACGCAGTATTTT.

The genes are TRBV24-1 and TRBJ2-3; 7 positions match TRBD1. The germline CDR1 and CDR2 sequences are KGHDR and SFDVKD. The CDR3 has 17 residues. Losses at the gene ends were 4 bases for V and 4 bases for J; bases not matched to a gene: 13. The CDR3 loop is CATSDPGLQGYSDTQYF. CDR3 DNA: TGTGCCACCAGTGACCCCGGCCTACAGGGGTATTCAGATACGCAGTATTTT.

This rearrangement joins TRBV28 to TRBJ1-5, with 7 nucleotides matching TRBD1. The CDR3 is made up of 13 amino acids. The trim removed 6 bases at V and 4 bases at J, leaving 3 bases unmatched. Germline-derived CDR1 and CDR2 are MDHEN and SYDVKM. The CDR3: CASSPDRNQPQHF. In nucleotides, the CDR3 is TGTGCCAGCAGCCCGGACAGGAATCAGCCCCAGCATTTT.

This clone has just a few counts. This chain links TRBV11-2 with TRBJ2-2; unclear D gene. V was shortened by 0 bases and J by 4 bases, with 6 bases between the two germline ends. This CDR3 region has 14 residues. CDR1 is SGHAT, CDR2 FQNNGV, per germline. The CDR3 loop is CASSLERITGELFF. In DNA, the CDR3 is TGTGCCAGCAGCTTAGAGAGAATCACCGGGGAGCTGTTTTTT.